Following are 32 T cell receptor beta chains from one sample sequenced in a study of long-term antiretroviral therapy in people with HIV. Survey-level resolution applied to immunoSEQ assay v3.0. Produced via immunoSEQ multiplex PCR; TCRdb's table is partial and in-frame only. The sample consists of 12,000 or so clones, 82% of them appearing once. Specimen: unsorted PBMCs, collected about 7.9 years after starting antiretroviral therapy. Source of these receptors: a man aged 50 to 59 with HIV.

The chain uses TRBV5-1 and TRBJ1-2; D perhaps matches TRBD1 (6 bases). Germline V gene data show CDR1 as SGHRS and CDR2 as YFSETQ. V was clipped by 4 bases and J by 8 bases, with 15 bases between them. This CDR3 is 13 amino acids long. In DNA form, the CDR3 reads TGCGCCAGCAGCCCGGAGGGGGTGGGAGGCTACACCTTC. This codes for CASSPEGVGGYTF.

This chain's CDR3 is CATSTSGGLNNEQFF. In DNA, the CDR3 is TGTGCCACCAGTACTAGCGGGGGGCTTAACAATGAGCAGTTCTTC. The V gene is TRBV15, the J gene TRBJ2-1, with TRBD2 matching over 12 bases. J lost 5 bases, V lost 6 bases, and 5 bases had no gene match. The CDR3 is 15 residues long. In germline, CDR1 is LNHNV, CDR2 YYDKDF (reference sequence). The variable domain in full, with the rest retrieved from reference TRBV15 and TRBJ2-1, is DAMVIQNPRYQVTQFGKPVTLSCSQTLNHNVMYWYQQKSSQAPKLLFHYYDKDFNNEADTPDNFQSRRPNTSFCFLDIRSPGLGDTAMYLCATSTSGGLNNEQFFGPGTRLTVL.

The rearrangement uses TRBV4-1 and TRBJ2-5, with 8 bases aligning to TRBD2. The CDR3 is 13 amino acids. The germline CDR1 and CDR2 sequences are MGHRA and YSYEKL. The junction had 0 bases not matched to a gene; V was cut back by 3 bases and J by 3 bases. The CDR3 reads CASSQGLEETQYF. As DNA, the CDR3 is TGCGCCAGCAGCCAGGGACTAGAAGAGACCCAGTACTTC.

The V call is TRBV11-3, the J call TRBJ1-1; 7 bases map to TRBD1. The CDR3 has 16 residues. Germline CDR1 and CDR2: SGHNT and YENEEA. V dropped 3 bases and J dropped 4; count of bases not matched to a gene: 11. For the CDR3, the DNA is TGTGCCAGCAGCTTCCCTGACAGGGAGGTCACCACTGAAGCTTTCTTT. This codes for CASSFPDREVTTEAFF.

The rearrangement links TRBV6-5 to TRBJ1-4; D may be TRBD1 (6 bases). V lost 5 bases and J lost 7, with 11 bases in between. This CDR3 has 13 residues. Germline CDR1 reads MNHEY; CDR2 reads SVGAGI. In DNA form, the CDR3 reads TGTGCCAGCAGTACTACAGGGACTGAAAAACTGTTTTTT. It translates to CASSTTGTEKLFF.

The chain is built from TRBV11-2 and TRBJ2-7; the D is unclear. The germline V and J ends were trimmed by 6 bases and 2 bases, with 11 bases remaining between them. The CDR3 sequence is 13 residues long. The V gene's germline CDR1 is SGHAT and CDR2 FQNNGV. The CDR3 DNA reads as TGTGCCAGCAGTTATGGGATCACCTACGAGCAGTACTTC. Translation gives CASSYGITYEQYF.

This sequence joins TRBV2 and TRBJ1-5; D is ambiguous. Germline CDR1 and CDR2: SNHLY and FYNNEI. This CDR3 spans 13 amino acids. The V gene lost 6 bases and the J gene lost 7 bases, with 13 bases spanning the gap. The CDR3 protein is CASSVHPSQPQHF. DNA for the CDR3: TGTGCCAGCAGCGTACATCCCTCCCAGCCCCAGCATTTT.

This chain connects TRBV13 to TRBJ1-2; 7 positions agree with TRBD1. This CDR3 has 13 residues. In germline, CDR1 is PRHDT, CDR2 FYEKMQ (reference sequence). The V gene end was trimmed by 4 bases and the J gene end by 6 bases; junction bases not matched to a gene: 5. In nucleotides, the CDR3 is TGTGCCAGCAGCTCTCAGGGGGAGGATGGCTACACCTTC. Translation: CASSSQGEDGYTF.

The J gene is TRBJ2-7, the V gene TRBV27, with TRBD1 matching 9 bases. CDR3 length: 14 amino acids. V was pared by 3 bases and J by 6 bases, with 6 bases of the junction left unmatched. Germline V gene lookup returns CDR1 MNHEY and CDR2 SMNVEV (reference sequence). The CDR3 DNA is TGTGCCAGCAGTTTGACAGGGGGTCGGAGCGAGCAGTACTTC. Its protein product is CASSLTGGRSEQYF.

This clone is medium-sized by share. The J gene is TRBJ2-6, the V gene TRBV5-6; a weak D match, TRBD2 (6 bases). The V end was cut by 4 bases, the J end by 0 bases, with 11 bases between. The CDR3 runs to 16 residues. CDR1 SGHDT and CDR2 YYEEEE come from the germline V gene. CDR3: CASSPAGGSGANVLTF. Written as DNA, the CDR3 is TGTGCCAGCAGCCCCGCCGGGGGCTCTGGGGCCAACGTCCTGACTTTC.

The chain combines TRBV6-5 with TRBJ2-7; the D is unclear. V was trimmed by 0 bases and J by 3 bases, leaving 9 bases between them. Germline V lookup: CDR1 MNHEY, CDR2 SVGAGI. The CDR3 is made up of 14 amino acids. The CDR3 sequence: CASSYSKGGYEQYF. The DNA for the CDR3 is TGTGCCAGCAGTTACTCGAAGGGCGGCTACGAGCAGTACTTC.

V is TRBV9 and J is TRBJ2-7; D tentatively fits TRBD1 or TRBD2 (5 bases each). The V gene lost 0 bases and the J gene lost 3 bases, with 13 bases spanning the gap. The length of the CDR3 is 15 residues. Germline V CDR1 and CDR2: SGDLS, YYNGEE. This CDR3 is CASSVDGGGYYEQYF. The CDR3 region has the DNA TGTGCCAGCAGCGTAGACGGTGGGGGATACTACGAGCAGTACTTC.

V gene TRBV7-3 combines with J gene TRBJ2-2, with D uncertain. Germline V lookup: CDR1 SGHTA, CDR2 FQGTGA. The ends were cut back, 6 bases at V and 0 bases at J, with 8 bases in the middle. The CDR3 loop spans 14 amino acids. The CDR3 nucleotides read TGTGCCAGCAGGAAAGGGACGAACACCGGGGAGCTGTTTTTT. Amino acids: CASRKGTNTGELFF.

The CDR3 DNA is TGCGCCAGCAGTGATATCCGCTGGCTGGAGTCTGGTGGCTGGAGCAATCAGCCCCAGCATTTT. Translating it yields CASSDIRWLESGGWSNQPQHF. V gene TRBV10-2 combines with J gene TRBJ1-5; no clear D. In germline, CDR1 is WSHSY, CDR2 SAAADI. The CDR3 spans 21 residues. Trimming pared 3 bases from V and 1 base from J, leaving 28 bases between.

J is TRBJ2-1 and V is TRBV27; 9 bases are a match to TRBD1. This CDR3 has 15 residues. V lost 4 bases to trimming and J lost 2 bases; unmatched junction nucleotides: 3. Germline CDR1 MNHEY, CDR2 SMNVEV (reference sequence). CDR3 in DNA: TGTGCCAGCAGTTCATGGGACAGGGCCTACAATGAGCAGTTCTTC. Translating it yields CASSSWDRAYNEQFF.

V gene TRBV7-8 combines with J gene TRBJ1-5; D gene ambiguous. V was shortened by 11 bases and J by 0 bases, with 11 bases between the two germline ends. Per germline, CDR1 SGHVS and CDR2 FQNEAQ. This CDR3 spans 13 amino acids. CDR3 nucleotides: TGTGCCGGTTCGACATTTAGCAATCAGCCCCAGCATTTT. Translation: CAGSTFSNQPQHF.

The chain uses TRBV2 and TRBJ2-4; D remains ambiguous. This CDR3 has 17 residues. The V end was cut by 3 bases, the J end by 0 bases, with 15 bases between. Per germline, CDR1 SNHLY and CDR2 FYNNEI. The CDR3 protein is CASSDKTQSLAKNIQYF. In DNA form, the CDR3 reads TGTGCCAGCAGTGATAAAACGCAGAGTCTAGCCAAAAACATTCAGTACTTC. Looking up the rest from reference TRBV2 and TRBJ2-4 gives the full variable domain: EPEVTQTPSHQVTQMGQEVILRCVPISNHLYFYWYRQILGQKVEFLVSFYNNEISEKSEIFDDQFSVERPDGSNFTLKIRSTKLEDSAMYFCASSDKTQSLAKNIQYFGAGTRLSVL.

The chain links TRBV5-1 to TRBJ1-1; tentative D call: TRBD1 (6 bases). The CDR3 covers 17 residues. Germline V lookup: CDR1 SGHRS, CDR2 YFSETQ. V lost 0 bases, J lost 5 bases, and 20 bases lay in between. CDR3 nucleotide sequence: TGCGCCAGCAGCTTGGCCGAGTGGGGGCTTGATGGAACTGAAGCTTTCTTT. It codes for CASSLAEWGLDGTEAFF. Based on the CDR3 plus reference TRBV5-1 and TRBJ1-1, the full variable domain is KAGVTQTPRYLIKTRGQQVTLSCSPISGHRSVSWYQQTPGQGLQFLFEYFSETQRNKGNFPGRFSGRQFSNSRSEMNVSTLELGDSALYLCASSLAEWGLDGTEAFFGQGTRLTVV.

This chain joins TRBV7-6 and TRBJ1-1; TRBD1 agrees at 7 bases. Trimming at V came to 3 bases and at J to 4 bases, leaving 8 bases not matched to a gene. In germline, CDR1 is SGHVS, CDR2 FNYEAQ. The CDR3 is made up of 15 amino acids. The CDR3 is CASSFERGPSTEAFF. The CDR3 nucleotides are TGTGCCAGCAGCTTTGAGAGGGGGCCATCCACTGAAGCTTTCTTT.

V gene TRBV9 combines with J gene TRBJ2-6, with D tentatively TRBD1 or TRBD2 (5 bases each). The CDR3 has 15 amino acids. V lost 3 bases, J lost 1 base, and 8 bases lay in between. CDR1 SGDLS and CDR2 YYNGEE come from the germline V gene. The CDR3, as DNA: TGTGCCAGCAGCGGCAGGGAGTCTGGGGCCAACGTCCTGACTTTC. As protein: CASSGRESGANVLTF.

V and J are TRBV2 and TRBJ2-7, with 11 bases lining up with TRBD2. Trimming cost V 1 base and J 3 bases; bases outside gene matches: 2. In germline, CDR1 is SNHLY, CDR2 FYNNEI. This CDR3 has 15 amino acids. The CDR3 bases are TGTGCCAGCAGTGAAGAGGGACTAGCGGACTACGAGCAGTACTTC. It yields the protein CASSEEGLADYEQYF.

The chain links TRBV19 to TRBJ1-4; D remains ambiguous. Trimming removed 10 bases at V and 0 bases at J, with 9 bases between. CDR3 length: 13 amino acids. CDR1 is LNHDA, CDR2 SQIVND, per germline (reference sequence). CDR3 nucleotide sequence: TGTGCCACCCTACCAGCAACTAATGAAAAACTGTTTTTT. It is translated as CATLPATNEKLFF.

The chain uses TRBV6-5 and TRBJ2-7; 8 bases are shared with TRBD1. Germline CDR1 and CDR2: MNHEY and SVGAGI. The J segment lost 3 bases and the V segment lost 4 bases, leaving 8 bases of the junction unmatched. The CDR3 covers 15 residues. The CDR3: CASSSLQGDRYEQYF. The CDR3 nucleotides are TGTGCCAGCAGTTCCCTACAGGGGGACCGCTACGAGCAGTACTTC.

The rearrangement uses TRBV30 and TRBJ1-1; D gene ambiguous. The CDR3 is 15 amino acids. V lost 3 bases and J 4 bases, leaving 18 bases between the germline ends. Germline V CDR1 and CDR2: GTSNPN, SVGIG (reference sequence). In nucleotides, the CDR3 is TGTGCCTGGAGCCTGTCGGCAGTTGAGGGCACTGAAGCTTTCTTT. It is translated as CAWSLSAVEGTEAFF.

The rearrangement joins TRBV7-9 to TRBJ1-1; D remains unclear. V gave up 6 bases and J gave up 6 bases, with 20 bases separating them. The CDR3 consists of 15 residues. The germline gives CDR1 SEHNR, CDR2 FQNEAQ (reference sequence). The CDR3 sequence is CASRNIPEVRAEAFF. The CDR3 nucleotides read TGTGCCAGCAGGAATATACCGGAAGTGCGCGCTGAAGCTTTCTTT.

This clone was observed a few times. The chain is built from TRBV14 and TRBJ2-1; no clear D gene. This CDR3 has 15 residues. The germline gives CDR1 SGHDN, CDR2 FVKESK. The V end was cut by 0 bases, the J end by 0 bases, with 6 bases between. The CDR3 bases are TGTGCCAGCAGCCAAGAAGGTAGCTCCTACAATGAGCAGTTCTTC. Amino acids: CASSQEGSSYNEQFF.

The chain is built from TRBV5-1 and TRBJ1-5, with 11 bases fitting TRBD1. CDR3 length equals 15 residues. V gave up 4 bases and J gave up 3 bases; unmatched junction bases: 3. CDR1 is SGHRS, CDR2 YFSETQ, per germline. CDR3 nucleotide sequence: TGCGCCAGCAGCCCGGGACAGGGGGTCAATCAGCCCCAGCATTTT. This encodes CASSPGQGVNQPQHF.

The genes are TRBV4-1 and TRBJ2-3; 7 bases are a match to TRBD2. CDR1 and CDR2 (germline): MGHRA, YSYEKL. The length of the CDR3 is 15 residues. With 2 bases clipped from V and 2 bases from J, the junction kept 4 bases outside the gene matches. In DNA, the CDR3 is TGCGCCAGCAGCCAATTCAGCGGGACCACAGATACGCAGTATTTT. It encodes CASSQFSGTTDTQYF.

V gene TRBV29-1 combines with J gene TRBJ1-2; TRBD1 might be the D (5 bases). The V gene's germline CDR1 is SQVTM and CDR2 ANQGSEA. The CDR3 is made up of 14 amino acids. With 3 bases removed from V and 1 base from J, the gap between germline ends came to 12 bases. CDR3 loop: CSVDWGLFNYGYTF. DNA of the CDR3: TGCAGCGTTGATTGGGGACTTTTTAACTATGGCTACACCTTC. Full variable domain (outside the CDR3, taken from reference TRBV29-1 and TRBJ1-2): SAVISQKPSRDICQRGTSLTIQCQVDSQVTMMFWYRQQPGQSLTLIATANQGSEATYESGFVIDKFPISRPNLTFSTLTVSNMSPEDSSIYLCSVDWGLFNYGYTFGSGTRLTVV.

V gene TRBV7-9 combines with J gene TRBJ2-1, with 9 bases lining up with TRBD1. Germline CDR1 SEHNR, CDR2 FQNEAQ (reference sequence). V trimming: 4 bases; J trimming: 6 bases; junction bases outside the gene matches: 10. The CDR3 is 16 residues long. As DNA, the CDR3 is TGTGCCAGCAGCTCCTCCTTGGACAGGGGATTCAATGAGCAGTTCTTC. Amino acid sequence: CASSSSLDRGFNEQFF.

The chain carries TRBV27 and TRBJ2-7, with 8 nucleotides matching TRBD1. CDR1 MNHEY and CDR2 SMNVEV come from the germline V gene (reference sequence). This CDR3 comprises 15 residues. Losses at the gene ends were 5 bases for V and 0 bases for J; bases not matched to a gene: 6. CDR3 protein: CASSLQGALSYEQYF. CDR3 bases: TGTGCCAGCAGTCTCCAGGGGGCCCTCTCCTACGAGCAGTACTTC.

V is TRBV29-1 and J is TRBJ1-2; D is ambiguous. V lost 2 bases to trimming and J lost 0 bases, with 7 bases between them. In germline, CDR1 is SQVTM, CDR2 ANQGSEA. The CDR3 covers 13 residues. The CDR3 region is CSVESQSNYGYTF. CDR3 nucleotides: TGCAGCGTTGAAAGCCAATCTAACTATGGCTACACCTTC.